A selection of T cell receptor beta chains follows, all from one sample in a study of beta chain features in type 1 diabetes. TCRdb keeps only in-frame clones here, not all; method: immunoSEQ multiplex PCR. Here the sample spans fewer than 350,000 clones, 8% being singletons. Sequenced: central memory CD4+ T cells from blood. The receptors derive from a woman younger than 30 in good health. The CDR3 runs from the conserved cysteine through the conserved F or W. A D gene is named only where the DNA matches it firmly. Size is stated for part of the rows, as once, few or many counts, or as a class when the clone is expanded.

abundance: few
j_gene: TRBJ1-4
v_gene: TRBV2
d_gene: TRBD1
CDR3aa: CASSRDRDEKLFF
CDR3nt: TGTGCCAGCAGCCGGGACAGGGATGAAAAACTGTTTTTT

abundance: NA
j_gene: TRBJ1-4
v_gene: TRBV7-2
d_gene: TRBD1
CDR3aa: CASSSRQGANEKLFF
CDR3nt: TGTGCCAGCAGCTCAAGACAGGGGGCTAATGAAAAACTGTTTTTT

abundance: few
j_gene: TRBJ2-1
v_gene: TRBV7-3
d_gene: NA
CDR3aa: CASSLNSANEQFF
CDR3nt: TGTGCCAGCAGCTTAAACAGCGCTAATGAGCAGTTCTTC

abundance: few
j_gene: TRBJ1-1
v_gene: TRBV28
d_gene: TRBD1
CDR3aa: CASSLPNHPGAGGRRAFF
CDR3nt: TGTGCCAGCAGTTTACCAAACCACCCCGGGGCAGGGGGCCGTCGGGCTTTCTTT

abundance: NA
j_gene: TRBJ1-1
v_gene: TRBV11-3
d_gene: NA
CDR3aa: CASSETGNTEAFF
CDR3nt: TGTGCCAGCAGCGAGACAGGGAACACTGAAGCTTTCTTT

abundance: NA
j_gene: TRBJ2-5
v_gene: TRBV11-2
d_gene: NA
CDR3aa: CASSPNRETQYF
CDR3nt: TGTGCCAGCAGCCCAAATCGAGAGACCCAGTACTTC

abundance: NA
j_gene: TRBJ2-7
v_gene: TRBV10-3
d_gene: TRBD2
CDR3aa: CAISEAGGSYEQYF
CDR3nt: TGTGCCATCAGTGAGGCGGGAGGCAGCTACGAGCAGTACTTC

abundance: NA
j_gene: TRBJ2-5
v_gene: TRBV18
d_gene: NA
CDR3aa: CASSPTVGGGETQYF
CDR3nt: TGTGCCAGCTCACCCACCGTAGGAGGGGGAGAGACCCAGTACTTC

abundance: few
j_gene: TRBJ1-6
v_gene: TRBV2
d_gene: TRBD1
CDR3aa: CASSYNDRGPNSPLHF
CDR3nt: TGTGCCAGCAGCTACAACGACAGGGGGCCTAATTCACCCCTCCACTTT

abundance: NA
j_gene: TRBJ1-2
v_gene: TRBV27
d_gene: NA
CDR3aa: CASSPKRDVPFGYTF
CDR3nt: TGTGCCAGCAGTCCGAAGCGGGACGTCCCTTTTGGCTACACCTTC

abundance: few
j_gene: TRBJ2-5
v_gene: TRBV7-3
d_gene: NA
CDR3aa: CASSRGTEETQYF
CDR3nt: TGTGCCAGCAGCCGGGGGACCGAAGAGACCCAGTACTTC

abundance: few
j_gene: TRBJ1-4
v_gene: TRBV11-2
d_gene: NA
CDR3aa: CASSPEVAANEKLFF
CDR3nt: TGTGCCAGCAGCCCCGAGGTGGCGGCTAATGAAAAACTGTTTTTT

abundance: few
j_gene: TRBJ2-1
v_gene: TRBV5-5
d_gene: NA
CDR3aa: CASTGTYNEQFF
CDR3nt: TGTGCCAGCACCGGGACATACAATGAGCAGTTCTTC

abundance: few
j_gene: TRBJ2-1
v_gene: TRBV11-2
d_gene: TRBD1
CDR3aa: CASSSGQATYNEQFF
CDR3nt: TGTGCCAGCAGCTCGGGACAGGCCACTTACAATGAGCAGTTCTTC

abundance: few
j_gene: TRBJ2-3
v_gene: TRBV11-2
d_gene: NA
CDR3aa: CASSLNRLGISSTDTQYF
CDR3nt: TGTGCCAGCAGCTTAAACAGGCTGGGAATTTCTAGCACAGATACGCAGTATTTT

abundance: few
j_gene: TRBJ1-5
v_gene: TRBV6-6
d_gene: TRBD1
CDR3aa: CASSPPGTANQPQHF
CDR3nt: TGTGCCAGCAGTCCCCCCGGGACAGCGAATCAGCCCCAGCATTTT

abundance: NA
j_gene: TRBJ2-2
v_gene: TRBV6-5
d_gene: TRBD2
CDR3aa: CASKRGFGELFF
CDR3nt: TGTGCCAGCAAGCGGGGTTTCGGGGAGCTGTTTTTT

abundance: few
j_gene: TRBJ2-7
v_gene: TRBV4-1
d_gene: TRBD2
CDR3aa: CASSQAEREGPYEQYF
CDR3nt: TGCGCCAGCAGCCAAGCTGAGCGGGAGGGTCCCTACGAGCAGTACTTC

abundance: NA
j_gene: TRBJ2-3
v_gene: TRBV28
d_gene: NA
CDR3aa: CASSLWGSVGQGAQYF
CDR3nt: TGTGCCAGCAGTTTATGGGGGAGTGTGGGACAAGGTGCGCAGTATTTT

abundance: NA
j_gene: TRBJ2-6
v_gene: TRBV18
d_gene: NA
CDR3aa: CASSLATSGANVLTF
CDR3nt: TGTGCCAGCTCACTCGCTACCTCTGGGGCCAACGTCCTGACTTTC

abundance: NA
j_gene: TRBJ1-1
v_gene: TRBV19
d_gene: TRBD1
CDR3aa: CASIDRGPNTEAFF
CDR3nt: TGTGCCAGTATCGACAGGGGCCCGAACACTGAAGCTTTCTTT

abundance: NA
j_gene: TRBJ2-2
v_gene: TRBV7-2
d_gene: NA
CDR3aa: CASSYRTANTGELFF
CDR3nt: TGTGCCAGCAGCTACCGGACGGCGAACACCGGGGAGCTGTTTTTT

abundance: few
j_gene: TRBJ2-7
v_gene: TRBV18
d_gene: NA
CDR3aa: CASSPGQRVYEQYF
CDR3nt: TGTGCCAGCTCACCAGGACAGCGGGTCTACGAGCAGTACTTC

abundance: few
j_gene: TRBJ2-5
v_gene: TRBV10-3
d_gene: TRBD1
CDR3aa: CAIKTGTGEETQYF
CDR3nt: TGTGCCATCAAGACCGGGACAGGGGAAGAGACCCAGTACTTC